This TCR beta chain was sequenced during a study of blood T cell repertoires in COVID-19 (dated by TCRdb to 2020 to 2021). General notes on the study: Samples covering the acute and convalescent phases of COVID-19 were provided by collaborators in the United States, Italy and Spain. The samples were drawn from the first 160 participants of the ongoing ImmuneRACE study and from some 1,300 subjects provided by 6 global collaborators. The repertoires were made available in a free public database intended to serve as a resource for research on the immune response to SARS-CoV-2. Subjects who had been exposed to COVID-19, were actively infected with it, or had recovered from it provided the deeply sampled blood TCRbeta repertoires that made up the dataset. Where available, HLA class I and class II types were obtained from metadata supplied by the sample provider rather than from assay-based typing. Sample metadata almost always included a de-identified subject ID, COVID-19 status, age in years and sex. The material from the prospective study consisted of cDNA or gDNA derived from T cells, B-cell-depleted T cells, or PBMCs.

TCRbeta CDR3 regions were amplified from genomic DNA by means of the immunoSEQ Assay, a bias-controlled multiplex PCR. Per the source publication's procedure: The number of nucleated cells in each sample was estimated from the amplification of reference gene primers within the assay. To quantify the absolute abundance of each unique TCRbeta CDR3 rearrangement, sequence reads were collapsed and filtered. For each sample, productive Simpson clonality was calculated as the square root of Simpson's diversity index across productive rearrangements. Here the immuneACCESS table is served through TCRdb, limited to in-frame sequences with V and J called. Missing clones are a known gap in these copies; in checked studies unresolved V genes cover under half, and the rest lacks a known reason. That table gives V, J and clone size, and the DNA gave D and trimming. This sample gives 180,000 or so clones in total; around 76% of them show up just once. The ten largest make up more than 6.5% of the sample.

CDR1 is given as LNHNV and CDR2 as YYDKDF, both from the germline V gene (reference sequence). Including the terminal cysteine and phenylalanine, the CDR3 comprises 14 residues. Only CDR3 DNA is held: 42 bases, read in frame from base 1. Trimming costs V 0 bases and J 7 bases, and their ends lie 12 bases apart. Each collaborating institution followed its own protocols to collect whole blood in K2EDTA tubes. Collaborator samples were shipped for TCRbeta analysis as frozen whole blood, isolated PBMCs, or DNA extracted from either sample type. About this clone itself: The clone's antigen remains unknown. No base qualities exist here, and no much larger clone lies one base off it.

Summary of the overall study and its limitations: The amount of clinical and demographic metadata varied by source and participant and was provided uncurated.

The material sequenced was peripheral blood. The TCR originated in a woman aged 45-60 years with active or convalescent COVID-19. The rearranged segments are TRBV15 and TRBJ1-2; no D gene is confidently identified. DNA sequence: TGTGCCACCAGCAGAGACCGGGGTTGGGGTGGCTACACCTTC. This gives the protein CATSRDRGWGGYTF. The entire variable domain, with the stretches around the CDR3 drawn from the reference TRBV15 and TRBJ1-2 proteins, is DAMVIQNPRYQVTQFGKPVTLSCSQTLNHNVMYWYQQKSSQAPKLLFHYYDKDFNNEADTPDNFQSRRPNTSFCFLDIRSPGLGDTAMYLCATSRDRGWGGYTFGSGTRLTVV.